Listed here are 30 T cell receptor beta chains from one sample, sequenced in a study of blood T cell repertoires in COVID-19 (dated by TCRdb to about 2020). The library was produced with the immunoSEQ multiplex PCR assay. TCRdb holds this immuneACCESS table with in-frame rearrangements only. Some clones are missing; in checked studies, unresolved V genes explain under half, and the rest has no known cause. Here the sample has roughly 200,000 clones; roughly 86% occur a single time. The ten largest make up 7% to 10% of the sample. Sequenced input: PBMCs or T cells enriched from blood (not recorded which). The receptor source for this set is a woman aged 25-40 years who had recovered from COVID-19.

The chain employs TRBV19 and TRBJ1-5; 7 nucleotides match TRBD1. Germline V gene sequence: CDR1 LNHDA, CDR2 SQIVND (reference sequence). The CDR3 totals 14 residues. J gave up 2 bases and V 3 bases, and 1 base lay outside the gene matches. The CDR3 DNA reads as TGTGCCAGTAGTATTACAGGGGGCAATCAGCCCCAGCATTTT. Protein sequence: CASSITGGNQPQHF.

This clone was found a few times. The gene calls are TRBV5-1 and TRBJ2-7, with 7 bases matching TRBD1. This CDR3 spans 16 amino acids. The trim removed 5 bases at V and 3 bases at J, leaving 14 bases unmatched. Germline lookup yields CDR1 SGHRS and CDR2 YFSETQ. The CDR3 here is CASSRDGTGQSYEQYF. CDR3 DNA sequence: TGCGCCAGCAGTCGAGATGGGACGGGACAGAGCTACGAGCAGTACTTC.

The chain joins TRBV28 to TRBJ2-3; a weak D match, TRBD1 (6 bases). Germline-derived CDR1 and CDR2 are MDHEN and SYDVKM. CDR3 length: 14 amino acids. Trimming took off 5 bases at V and 2 bases at J, with 11 bases between the two ends. CDR3 in DNA: TGTGCCAGCAGTCTTCGACAGGACACAGATACGCAGTATTTT. It codes for CASSLRQDTDTQYF.

This clone was seen once. The chain is built from TRBV27 and TRBJ2-7, with unresolved D. Trimming stripped 6 bases from V and 1 base from J, with 10 bases between. Germline CDR1 and CDR2: MNHEY and SMNVEV (reference sequence). The CDR3 has 13 amino acids. The CDR3 protein is CASSPGTSYEQYF. The DNA for the CDR3 is TGTGCCAGCAGCCCAGGTACTTCCTACGAGCAGTACTTC.

The chain combines TRBV4-2 with TRBJ2-2, with unresolved D. The V end was cut by 4 bases, the J end by 0 bases, with 6 bases between. The CDR3 is 14 amino acids. The germline gives CDR1 LGHNA, CDR2 YNFKEQ. The CDR3 sequence is CASSPLANTGELFF. CDR3 nucleotides: TGTGCCAGCAGCCCCTTAGCGAACACCGGGGAGCTGTTTTTT.

The chain recombines TRBV5-1 with TRBJ2-2; no reliable D call. The CDR3 extends over 15 amino acids. Trimming pared 0 bases from V and 4 bases from J, leaving 10 bases between. Germline values: CDR1 SGHRS, CDR2 YFSETQ. The CDR3 nucleotides are TGCGCCAGCAGCTTGGATAGCACGGTCACCGGGGAGCTGTTTTTT. It codes for CASSLDSTVTGELFF.

This clone was counted at least ten times. The chain carries TRBV19 and TRBJ1-5; the D is unclear. Trimming cost V 6 bases and J 6 bases, with 18 bases left between them. Looked up from germline, CDR1 is LNHDA and CDR2 is SQIVND (reference sequence). The CDR3 contains 15 residues. The CDR3 region is CASRAALGSGQPQHF. CDR3 in DNA: TGTGCCAGTAGAGCTGCCTTGGGGAGCGGTCAGCCCCAGCATTTT.

The chain has TRBV23-1 and TRBJ2-1, with 8 bases aligning to TRBD1. TRBV23-1 is an open reading frame, and its role is uncertain. The J segment lost 4 bases and the V segment lost 2 bases, leaving 10 bases of the junction unmatched. The CDR3 length is 17 residues. This CDR3 is CASSQPKTGVRYNEQFF. As DNA, the CDR3 is TGCGCCAGCAGTCAACCTAAGACAGGGGTCCGATACAATGAGCAGTTCTTC.

This sequence joins TRBV14 and TRBJ1-4, with 7 bases aligning to TRBD1. V was clipped by 5 bases and J by 7 bases; unmatched bases: 7. CDR3 length: 14 residues. In germline, CDR1 is SGHDN, CDR2 FVKESK. Here the CDR3 reads CASSRGLRGEKLFF. In DNA, the CDR3 is TGTGCCAGCAGCAGGGGGCTCCGTGGTGAAAAACTGTTTTTT.

V is TRBV5-1 and J is TRBJ2-1; possibly TRBD2 for D (6 bases). Germline V gene sequence: CDR1 SGHRS, CDR2 YFSETQ. The CDR3 is made up of 17 amino acids. Trimming stripped 4 bases from V and 0 bases from J, with 17 bases between. The CDR3 protein is CASSPAVSGSSYNEQFF. Here the CDR3 DNA reads TGCGCCAGCAGCCCGGCGGTTAGCGGTAGCTCCTACAATGAGCAGTTCTTC. Full variable domain (remainder filled in from reference TRBV5-1 and TRBJ2-1): KAGVTQTPRYLIKTRGQQVTLSCSPISGHRSVSWYQQTPGQGLQFLFEYFSETQRNKGNFPGRFSGRQFSNSRSEMNVSTLELGDSALYLCASSPAVSGSSYNEQFFGPGTRLTVL.

The chain is built from TRBV6-5 and TRBJ1-2, with 9 positions matching TRBD1. The germline V gene has CDR1 MNHEY and CDR2 SVGAGI. The CDR3 runs 16 residues. J gave up 6 bases and V 3 bases, and 11 bases lay outside the gene matches. This chain's CDR3 is CASSYNGQGFPDGYTF. Written as DNA, the CDR3 is TGTGCCAGCAGTTATAACGGACAGGGGTTTCCTGATGGCTACACCTTC.

The V gene is TRBV19, the J gene TRBJ1-5; D unresolved. The CDR3 has 15 residues. Germline V CDR1 and CDR2: LNHDA, SQIVND (reference sequence). V was pared by 7 bases and J by 4 bases, with 17 bases between. The DNA of the CDR3 is TGTGCCAGTACAGGAGGCCCTCTTGGGAATCAGCCCCAGCATTTT. Translation: CASTGGPLGNQPQHF. The full variable domain, with the rest looked up from reference TRBV19 and TRBJ1-5, is DGGITQSPKYLFRKEGQNVTLSCEQNLNHDAMYWYRQDPGQGLRLIYYSQIVNDFQKGDIAEGYSVSREKKESFPLTVTSAQKNPTAFYLCASTGGPLGNQPQHFGDGTRLSIL.

The chain combines TRBV5-1 with TRBJ1-4, with D maybe TRBD1 (6 bases). CDR3 length: 16 amino acids. V lost 4 bases, J lost 2 bases, and 15 bases lay in between. Germline CDR1 SGHRS, CDR2 YFSETQ. CDR3 nucleotide sequence: TGCGCCAGCAGCGTCAGCGGGGGCGAGACTAATGAAAAACTGTTTTTT. It encodes CASSVSGGETNEKLFF.

This sequence joins TRBV6-2 or TRBV6-3 and TRBJ1-2; 9 nucleotides align to TRBD1. Germline V gene sequence: CDR1 MNHEY, CDR2 SVGEGT. There are 15 residues in the CDR3. V dropped 0 bases and J dropped 6; count of bases not matched to a gene: 5. As DNA, the CDR3 is TGTGCCAGCAGTTACTCCGCACAGGGGGCGCATGGCTACACCTTC. The encoded protein is CASSYSAQGAHGYTF.

The rearrangement links TRBV30 to TRBJ2-3; maybe TRBD2 (5 bases). The CDR3 runs to 13 residues. Germline CDR1 GTSNPN, CDR2 SVGIG (reference sequence). The V end lost 0 bases, the J end lost 3 bases, and 7 bases lay between the germline ends. The CDR3 coding sequence is TGTGCCTGGAGTGTTACGGGGACAGATACGCAGTATTTT. It yields the protein CAWSVTGTDTQYF.

This sequence joins TRBV19 and TRBJ2-5; 7 nucleotides agree with TRBD1. Germline trimming cut 5 bases from V and 5 bases from J; bases unmatched to any gene: 8. CDR1 LNHDA and CDR2 SQIVND come from the germline V gene (reference sequence). The CDR3 spans 14 residues. CDR3 sequence reads: CASSVGQLGETQYF. As DNA, the CDR3 is TGTGCCAGTAGTGTGGGACAGCTGGGGGAGACCCAGTACTTC.

V usage is TRBV28 and J usage is TRBJ1-2; 9 positions agree with TRBD1. Germline trimming cut 5 bases from V and 4 bases from J; bases unmatched to any gene: 14. This CDR3 is built from 17 residues. CDR1 is MDHEN and CDR2 is SYDVKM in the germline V gene. CDR3 residues: CASSVQGQGWYSYGYTF. In DNA, the CDR3 is TGTGCCAGCAGTGTGCAGGGACAGGGCTGGTATAGCTATGGCTACACCTTC.

This clone was seen only a few times. The gene calls are TRBV11-2 and TRBJ2-3; D is uncertain. Germline V gene data show CDR1 as SGHAT and CDR2 as FQNNGV. This CDR3 is 14 amino acids long. Trimming removed 5 bases at V and 5 bases at J, with 14 bases between. DNA for the CDR3: TGTGCCAGCAGCAATAGATGGAGTATAGATACGCAGTATTTT. Translating gives CASSNRWSIDTQYF.

This clone was observed a few times. The chain employs TRBV28 and TRBJ2-2; 9 nucleotides match TRBD2. Germline V gives CDR1 MDHEN, CDR2 SYDVKM. Trimming took 8 bases from V and 5 from J; bases not matched to a gene: 9. The CDR3 length is 15 residues. CDR3 in DNA: TGTGCCAGCGCGGAAAAGCGGGAGGATACCGGGGAGCTGTTTTTT. It specifies CASAEKREDTGELFF.

The chain carries TRBV28 and TRBJ2-3, with D perhaps matching TRBD1 (5 bases). Trimming removed 3 bases at V and 1 base at J, with 14 bases between. From germline, CDR1 is MDHEN and CDR2 SYDVKM. The CDR3 consists of 16 residues. CDR3 residues: CASSFIQGSGTDTQYF. CDR3 nucleotides: TGTGCCAGCAGTTTTATTCAGGGATCGGGCACAGATACGCAGTATTTT.

The chain is built from TRBV23-1 and TRBJ2-1, with D unresolved. TRBV23-1 is an open reading frame, and its role is uncertain. V was shortened by 7 bases and J by 4 bases, with 20 bases between the two germline ends. This CDR3 region has 16 residues. CDR3 sequence reads: CASTLDSCIKYNEQFF. As DNA, the CDR3 is TGCGCCAGCACCCTCGATAGTTGTATCAAATACAATGAGCAGTTCTTC.

The rearrangement links TRBV28 to TRBJ1-5; D gene unclear. Germline V gene data show CDR1 as MDHEN and CDR2 as SYDVKM. The CDR3 runs 12 residues. The V end was cut by 5 bases, the J end by 2 bases, with 4 bases between. CDR3 sequence (DNA): TGTGCCAGCAGTAGAGGCAATCAGCCCCAGCATTTT. Residues: CASSRGNQPQHF.

This clone was observed a few times. This chain connects TRBV6-4 to TRBJ2-2; TRBD2 aligns across 11 bases. The length of the CDR3 is 15 residues. After removal of 6 bases from V and 5 bases from J, the junction contained 5 bases not matched to a gene. Germline loops: CDR1 MRHNA, CDR2 SNTAGT. Here the CDR3 DNA reads TGTGCCAGCAGCCCCGGGACTAGCGGAACCGGGGAGCTGTTTTTT. Translation gives CASSPGTSGTGELFF.

The chain recombines TRBV11-2 with TRBJ2-2; TRBD2 agrees at 9 bases. The CDR3 length is 16 residues. V was clipped by 4 bases and J by 0 bases; unmatched bases: 3. The germline gives CDR1 SGHAT, CDR2 FQNNGV. In DNA form, the CDR3 reads TGTGCCAGCAGCTCTGTAGCGGGAGCGAACACCGGGGAGCTGTTTTTT. Translating it yields CASSSVAGANTGELFF.

This clone was detected a few times. The rearrangement joins TRBV5-1 to TRBJ1-2, with 8 bases lining up with TRBD1. Germline V gives CDR1 SGHRS, CDR2 YFSETQ. Unmatched junction bases numbered 6, after V lost 3 bases and J lost 2 bases. The CDR3 runs 15 residues. The chain's CDR3 is CASSYGQGPNYGYTF. The CDR3 DNA sequence: TGCGCCAGCAGCTACGGACAGGGACCAAACTATGGCTACACCTTC.

The CDR3 coding sequence is TGTGCCAGCAGCCCAGGGGGCGTTATAGCTGAGACCCAGTACTTC. Residues: CASSPGGVIAETQYF. V is TRBV2 and J is TRBJ2-5, with 8 bases that match TRBD1. This CDR3 spans 15 amino acids. CDR1 is SNHLY, CDR2 FYNNEI, per germline. After removal of 6 bases from V and 5 bases from J, the junction contained 11 bases not matched to a gene.

V gene TRBV11-2 combines with J gene TRBJ2-2, with D possibly being TRBD1 (7 bases). The V gene lost 0 bases and the J gene lost 4 bases, with 9 bases spanning the gap. The length of the CDR3 is 15 residues. Germline-derived CDR1 and CDR2 are SGHAT and FQNNGV. The CDR3 here is CASSLEQGGTGELFF. In nucleotides, the CDR3 is TGTGCCAGCAGCTTAGAGCAGGGGGGCACCGGGGAGCTGTTTTTT.

This chain joins TRBV24-1 and TRBJ1-2; 7 bases agree with TRBD1. Trimming at V came to 7 bases and at J to 7 bases, leaving 2 bases not matched to a gene. Germline CDR1 and CDR2: KGHDR and SFDVKD. The CDR3 spans 11 residues. CDR3 nucleotides: TGTGCCACCAGGGGGGACAGTGGCTACACCTTC. Translation: CATRGDSGYTF.

This clone was counted once. The chain carries TRBV5-1 and TRBJ2-1, with 9 bases identical to TRBD2. CDR1 and CDR2 from the germline V gene are SGHRS and YFSETQ. The V segment lost 4 bases and the J segment 8 bases; nucleotides outside the gene matches: 10. The CDR3 has 15 residues. The CDR3 reads CASSDEREAGDEQFF. The CDR3 bases are TGCGCCAGCAGCGACGAGCGGGAGGCCGGGGATGAGCAGTTCTTC. The full variable domain, its missing parts supplied by reference TRBV5-1 and TRBJ2-1, is KAGVTQTPRYLIKTRGQQVTLSCSPISGHRSVSWYQQTPGQGLQFLFEYFSETQRNKGNFPGRFSGRQFSNSRSEMNVSTLELGDSALYLCASSDEREAGDEQFFGPGTRLTVL.

The V call is TRBV12-3 or TRBV12-4, the J call TRBJ2-2, with 7 bases identical to TRBD2. CDR3 length: 13 amino acids. Trimming at V came to 5 bases and at J to 6 bases, leaving 3 bases not matched to a gene. This CDR3 is CASSIREAGELFF. The CDR3 DNA sequence: TGTGCCAGCAGTATCCGGGAGGCCGGGGAGCTGTTTTTT.